This T cell receptor (beta chain) comes out of a study of T cells after yellow fever vaccination. Overall study findings and caveats: Peaking faster, on day 5 versus 15, the secondary response was nonetheless weaker. The CD4 compartment and the CD8 compartment contained a small share of clonotypes in common.

For TCR, cDNA came from 5'RACE template switching, which added a universal primer site and UMIs. TCRdb ran MiXCR on the 5' RACE reads and lists one entry per CDR3 protein. The table includes hundreds of thousands of distinct CDR3 sequences, less than 20% detected once. Trimming pared 2 bases from V and 6 bases from J, leaving 8 bases between. CDR3 length: 13 amino acids. With regard to this clonotype: Its antigen is not identified.

The TCR comes from a man aged 25-45 years who received the YFV17D yellow fever vaccine. This specimen was PBMCs, taken 15 days after the yellow fever booster vaccination. The rearrangement links TRBV12-3 or TRBV12-4 to TRBJ1-5, with D unclear. The CDR3 coding sequence is TGTGCCAGCAGTTTACTGGGGATTCAGCCCCAGCATTTT. It translates to CASSLLGIQPQHF.